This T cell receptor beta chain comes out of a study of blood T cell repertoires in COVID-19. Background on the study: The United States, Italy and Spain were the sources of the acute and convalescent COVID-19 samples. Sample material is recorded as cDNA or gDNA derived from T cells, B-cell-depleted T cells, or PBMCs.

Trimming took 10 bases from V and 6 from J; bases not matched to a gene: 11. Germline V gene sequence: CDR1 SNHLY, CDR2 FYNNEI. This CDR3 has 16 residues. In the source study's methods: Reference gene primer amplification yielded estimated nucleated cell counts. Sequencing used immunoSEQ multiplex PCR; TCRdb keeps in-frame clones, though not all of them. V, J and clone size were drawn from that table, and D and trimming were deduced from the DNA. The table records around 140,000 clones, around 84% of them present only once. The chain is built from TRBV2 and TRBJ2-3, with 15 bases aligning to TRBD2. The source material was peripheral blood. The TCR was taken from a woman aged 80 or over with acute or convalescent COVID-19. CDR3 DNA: TGTGCCAAAACGGGACTAGCGGGAGGTGGTGTGGATACGCAGTATTTT. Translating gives CAKTGLAGGGVDTQYF.